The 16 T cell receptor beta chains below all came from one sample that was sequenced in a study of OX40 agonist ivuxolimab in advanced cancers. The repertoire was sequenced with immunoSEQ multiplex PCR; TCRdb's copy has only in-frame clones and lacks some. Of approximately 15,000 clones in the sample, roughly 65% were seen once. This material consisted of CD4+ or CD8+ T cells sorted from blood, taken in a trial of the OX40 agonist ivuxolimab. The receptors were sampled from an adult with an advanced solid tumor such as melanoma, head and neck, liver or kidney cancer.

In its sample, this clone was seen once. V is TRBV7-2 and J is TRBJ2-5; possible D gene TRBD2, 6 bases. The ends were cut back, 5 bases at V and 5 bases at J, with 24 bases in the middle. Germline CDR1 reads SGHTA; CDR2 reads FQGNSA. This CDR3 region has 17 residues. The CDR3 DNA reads TGTGCCAGCAGCCTCTGGGCGGGGTTAGGTAGTGAGGAGACCCAGTACTTC. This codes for CASSLWAGLGSEETQYF. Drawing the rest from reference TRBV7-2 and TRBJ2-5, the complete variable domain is GAGVSQSPSNKVTEKGKDVELRCDPISGHTALYWYRQSLGQGLEFLIYFQGNSAPDKSGLPSDRFSAERTGGSVSTLTIQRTQQEDSAVYLCASSLWAGLGSEETQYFGPGTRLLVL.

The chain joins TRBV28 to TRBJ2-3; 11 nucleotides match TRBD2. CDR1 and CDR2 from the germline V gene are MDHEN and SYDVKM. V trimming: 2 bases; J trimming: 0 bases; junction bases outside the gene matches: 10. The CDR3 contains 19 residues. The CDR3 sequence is CASSLQAIRTSGSTDTQYF. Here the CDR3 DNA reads TGTGCCAGCAGTTTACAGGCCATCAGGACTAGCGGGAGCACAGATACGCAGTATTTT.

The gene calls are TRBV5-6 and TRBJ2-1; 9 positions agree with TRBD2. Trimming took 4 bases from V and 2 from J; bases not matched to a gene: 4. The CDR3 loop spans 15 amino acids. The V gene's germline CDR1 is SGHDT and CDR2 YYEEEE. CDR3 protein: CASSGRLAAYNEQFF. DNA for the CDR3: TGTGCCAGCAGCGGCCGACTAGCGGCCTACAATGAGCAGTTCTTC.

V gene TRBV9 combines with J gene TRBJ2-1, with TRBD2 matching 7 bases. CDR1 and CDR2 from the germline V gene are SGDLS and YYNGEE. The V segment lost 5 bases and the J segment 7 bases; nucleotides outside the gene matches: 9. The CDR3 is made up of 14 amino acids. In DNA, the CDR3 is TGTGCCAGCAGTTGGGGAGGGTTATTGAATGAGCAGTTCTTC. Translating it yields CASSWGGLLNEQFF.

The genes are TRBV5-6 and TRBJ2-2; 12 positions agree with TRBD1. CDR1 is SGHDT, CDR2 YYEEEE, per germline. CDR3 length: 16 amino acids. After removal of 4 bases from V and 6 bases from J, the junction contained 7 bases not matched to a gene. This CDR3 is CASSNRDRGPSGELFF. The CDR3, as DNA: TGTGCCAGCAGCAACAGGGACAGGGGGCCGTCCGGGGAGCTGTTTTTT.

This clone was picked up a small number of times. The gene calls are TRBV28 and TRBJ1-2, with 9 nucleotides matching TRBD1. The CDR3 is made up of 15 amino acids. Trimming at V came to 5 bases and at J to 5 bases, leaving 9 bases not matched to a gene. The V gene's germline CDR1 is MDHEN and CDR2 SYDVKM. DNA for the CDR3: TGTGCCAGCAGTGACCCGGGACAGGGTAGTTATGGCTACACCTTC. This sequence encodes CASSDPGQGSYGYTF.

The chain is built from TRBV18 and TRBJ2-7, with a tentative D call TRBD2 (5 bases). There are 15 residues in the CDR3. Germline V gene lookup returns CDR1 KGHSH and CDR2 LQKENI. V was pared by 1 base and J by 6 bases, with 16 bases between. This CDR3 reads CASSPRPPGSGEQYF. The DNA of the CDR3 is TGTGCCAGCTCACCACGGCCCCCTGGGAGTGGCGAGCAGTACTTC. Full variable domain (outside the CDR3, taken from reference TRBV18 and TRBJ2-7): NAGVMQNPRHLVRRRGQEARLRCSPMKGHSHVYWYRQLPEEGLKFMVYLQKENIIDESGMPKERFSAEFPKEGPSILRIQQVVRGDSAAYFCASSPRPPGSGEQYFGPGTRLTVT.

The CDR3 sequence is CASSSMGGRADEQFF. The CDR3 region has the DNA TGTGCCAGCAGCTCAATGGGCGGGAGGGCGGATGAGCAGTTCTTC. The chain carries TRBV11-2 and TRBJ2-1, with 9 bases aligning to TRBD2. V was clipped by 4 bases and J by 8 bases; unmatched bases: 9. The length of the CDR3 is 15 residues. CDR1 and CDR2 (germline): SGHAT, FQNNGV.

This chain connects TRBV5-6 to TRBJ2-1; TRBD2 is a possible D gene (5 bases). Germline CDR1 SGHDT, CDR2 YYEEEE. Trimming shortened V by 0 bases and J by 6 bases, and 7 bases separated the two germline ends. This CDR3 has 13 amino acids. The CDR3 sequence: CASSLVASNEQFF. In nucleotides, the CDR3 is TGTGCCAGCAGCTTGGTAGCGTCCAATGAGCAGTTCTTC.

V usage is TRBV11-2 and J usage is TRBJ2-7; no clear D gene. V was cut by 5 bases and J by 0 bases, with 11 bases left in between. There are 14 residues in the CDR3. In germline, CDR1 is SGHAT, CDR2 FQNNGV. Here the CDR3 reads CASSPSGFSYEQYF. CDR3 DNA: TGTGCCAGCAGCCCCAGTGGTTTCTCCTACGAGCAGTACTTC.

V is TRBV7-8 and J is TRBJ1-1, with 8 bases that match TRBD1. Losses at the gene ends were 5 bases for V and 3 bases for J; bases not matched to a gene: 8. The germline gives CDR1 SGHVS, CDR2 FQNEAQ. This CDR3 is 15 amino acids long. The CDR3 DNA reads TGTGCCAGCAGCAAAGAACAGGGGGGGTACACTGAAGCTTTCTTT. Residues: CASSKEQGGYTEAFF.

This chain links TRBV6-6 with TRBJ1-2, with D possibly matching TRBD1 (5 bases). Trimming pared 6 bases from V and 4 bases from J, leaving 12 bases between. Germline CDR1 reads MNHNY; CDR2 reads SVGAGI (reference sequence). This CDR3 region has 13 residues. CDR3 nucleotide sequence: TGTGCCAGCAGCCTGGGGGGTCCCTATGGCTACACCTTC. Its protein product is CASSLGGPYGYTF.

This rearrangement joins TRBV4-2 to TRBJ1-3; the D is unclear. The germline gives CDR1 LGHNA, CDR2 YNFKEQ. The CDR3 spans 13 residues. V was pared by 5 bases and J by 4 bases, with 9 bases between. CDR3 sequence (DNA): TGTGCCAGCAGCGAAACCACGGGAAACACCATATATTTT. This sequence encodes CASSETTGNTIYF.

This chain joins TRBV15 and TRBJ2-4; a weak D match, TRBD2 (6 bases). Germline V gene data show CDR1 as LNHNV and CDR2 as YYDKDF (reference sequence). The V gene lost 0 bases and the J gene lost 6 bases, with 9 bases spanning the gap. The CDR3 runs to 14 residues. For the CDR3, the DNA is TGTGCCACCAGCAGAGATCGGGGGTTAAACATTCAGTACTTC. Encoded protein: CATSRDRGLNIQYF. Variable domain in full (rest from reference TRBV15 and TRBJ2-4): DAMVIQNPRYQVTQFGKPVTLSCSQTLNHNVMYWYQQKSSQAPKLLFHYYDKDFNNEADTPDNFQSRRPNTSFCFLDIRSPGLGDTAMYLCATSRDRGLNIQYFGAGTRLSVL.

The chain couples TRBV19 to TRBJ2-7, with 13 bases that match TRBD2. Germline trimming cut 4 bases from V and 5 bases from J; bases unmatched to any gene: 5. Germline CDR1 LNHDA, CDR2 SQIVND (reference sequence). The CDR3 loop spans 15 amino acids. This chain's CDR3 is CASSRTSGSRNEQYF. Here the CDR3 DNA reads TGTGCCAGTAGTAGGACTAGCGGGAGTCGAAACGAGCAGTACTTC. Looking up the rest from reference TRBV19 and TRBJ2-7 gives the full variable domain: DGGITQSPKYLFRKEGQNVTLSCEQNLNHDAMYWYRQDPGQGLRLIYYSQIVNDFQKGDIAEGYSVSREKKESFPLTVTSAQKNPTAFYLCASSRTSGSRNEQYFGPGTRLTVT.

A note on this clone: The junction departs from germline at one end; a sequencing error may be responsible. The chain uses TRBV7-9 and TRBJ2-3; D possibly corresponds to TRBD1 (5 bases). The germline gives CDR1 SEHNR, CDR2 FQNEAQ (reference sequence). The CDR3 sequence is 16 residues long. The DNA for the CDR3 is TGTGCCAGCAGAAACCGACAGCACGACGGCACGGATACGCAGTATTTT. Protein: CASRNRQHDGTDTQYF. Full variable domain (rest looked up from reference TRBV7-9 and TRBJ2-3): DTGVSQNPRHKITKRGQNVTFRCDPISEHNRLYWYRQTLGQGPEFLTYFQNEAQLEKSRLLSDRFSAERPKGSFSTLEIQRTEQGDSAMYLCASRNRQHDGTDTQYFGPGTRLTVL.